This is a list of T cell receptor beta chains from one sample in a study of T cell repertoires in cytomegalovirus infection. Each CDR3 protein is one row after TCRdb ran MiXCR on the reads. Among 150,000 to 200,000 distinct CDR3 sequences listed, 28% were seen once. Sequencing input: PBMCs. The receptors originated from a human donor in good health (CMV status not recorded). Some clones in this sample may be carry-over from other donors' samples. The CDR3 runs from the conserved cysteine through the conserved F or W. D genes are given only for firm matches. Not all rows give a size; the values are once, few, many and, for expanded clones, a class.

j_call: TRBJ2-2; clone_size: many; d_call: NA; v_call: TRBV7-8; cdr3_aa: CASSSGVNTGELFF; cdr3_nt: TGTGCCAGCAGCTCGGGGGTGAACACCGGGGAGCTGTTTTTT
j_call: TRBJ1-2; clone_size: many; d_call: NA; v_call: TRBV7-2; cdr3_aa: CASSLRSLYGYTF; cdr3_nt: TGTGCCAGCAGCTTACGGTCGCTCTATGGCTACACCTTC
j_call: TRBJ2-1; clone_size: few; d_call: TRBD1; v_call: TRBV5-4; cdr3_aa: CATMTGGSYNEQFF; cdr3_nt: TGTGCCACCATGACAGGGGGCTCCTACAATGAGCAGTTCTTC
j_call: TRBJ1-5; clone_size: few; d_call: NA; v_call: TRBV6-6; cdr3_aa: CASSRGSGNQPQHF; cdr3_nt: TGTGCCAGCAGCCGAGGGAGTGGCAATCAGCCCCAGCATTTT
j_call: TRBJ1-2; clone_size: NA; d_call: TRBD1; v_call: TRBV30; cdr3_aa: CAWSDGTGNGYTF; cdr3_nt: TGTGCCTGGAGTGATGGGACAGGGAATGGCTACACCTTC
j_call: TRBJ1-1; clone_size: NA; d_call: NA; v_call: TRBV5-4; cdr3_aa: CASSLGLATEAFF; cdr3_nt: TGTGCCAGCAGCCTCGGACTCGCCACTGAAGCTTTCTTT
j_call: TRBJ2-7; clone_size: few; d_call: TRBD2; v_call: TRBV7-2; cdr3_aa: CASSLSSAGAGGEQYF; cdr3_nt: TGTGCCAGCAGCTTATCCTCGGCGGGAGCGGGGGGAGAGCAGTACTTC
j_call: TRBJ2-3; clone_size: NA; d_call: NA; v_call: TRBV27; cdr3_aa: CASRRSAQGDTQYF; cdr3_nt: TGTGCCAGCAGAAGATCCGCCCAGGGCGATACGCAGTATTTT
j_call: TRBJ1-1; clone_size: few; d_call: NA; v_call: TRBV30; cdr3_aa: CAWSWYLGTEAFF; cdr3_nt: TGTGCCTGGAGTTGGTATTTGGGGACTGAAGCTTTCTTT
j_call: TRBJ1-1; clone_size: NA; d_call: NA; v_call: TRBV4-1; cdr3_aa: CASSREGGVNTEAFF; cdr3_nt: TGCGCCAGCAGCCGCGAAGGAGGGGTGAACACTGAAGCTTTCTTT
j_call: TRBJ1-2; clone_size: NA; d_call: NA; v_call: TRBV5-3; cdr3_aa: CASSFYRVQGYGYTF; cdr3_nt: TGTGCCAGCAGCTTTTACAGGGTCCAGGGATATGGCTACACCTTC
j_call: TRBJ1-2; clone_size: NA; d_call: NA; v_call: TRBV6-6; cdr3_aa: CASSFRPGTSYGYTF; cdr3_nt: TGTGCCAGCAGTTTCCGCCCCGGGACATCCTATGGCTACACCTTC
j_call: TRBJ1-5; clone_size: NA; d_call: NA; v_call: TRBV28; cdr3_aa: CASRRVSNQPQHF; cdr3_nt: TGTGCCAGCAGGAGGGTTAGCAATCAGCCCCAGCATTTT
j_call: TRBJ1-2; clone_size: NA; d_call: NA; v_call: TRBV4-1; cdr3_aa: CASSQEQGLRSGYTF; cdr3_nt: TGCGCCAGCAGCCAAGAACAGGGCCTAAGGAGCGGCTACACCTTC
j_call: TRBJ2-5; clone_size: many; d_call: NA; v_call: TRBV7-9; cdr3_aa: CASSTYRDEETQYF; cdr3_nt: TGTGCCAGCAGCACGTACAGGGATGAAGAGACCCAGTACTTC
j_call: TRBJ2-1; clone_size: NA; d_call: NA; v_call: TRBV2; cdr3_aa: CASSELAGRPEQFF; cdr3_nt: TGTGCCAGCAGTGAACTAGCCGGGAGACCAGAGCAGTTCTTC
j_call: TRBJ1-6; clone_size: NA; d_call: NA; v_call: TRBV9; cdr3_aa: CASSAVNSPLHF; cdr3_nt: TGTGCCAGCAGCGCCGTTAATTCACCCCTCCACTTT
j_call: TRBJ1-1; clone_size: NA; d_call: NA; v_call: TRBV20-1; cdr3_aa: CSARDPTEAFF; cdr3_nt: TGCAGTGCTAGAGACCCGACTGAAGCTTTCTTT
j_call: TRBJ2-5; clone_size: NA; d_call: TRBD1; v_call: TRBV5-1; cdr3_aa: CASSDGTASQETQYF; cdr3_nt: TGCGCCAGCAGTGACGGGACAGCCTCCCAAGAGACCCAGTACTTC
j_call: TRBJ2-5; clone_size: few; d_call: NA; v_call: TRBV4-3; cdr3_aa: CASSQAGGETQYF; cdr3_nt: TGCGCCAGCAGCCAAGCCGGGGGAGAGACCCAGTACTTC
j_call: TRBJ1-1; clone_size: NA; d_call: NA; v_call: TRBV7-9; cdr3_aa: CASGVDKNTEAFF; cdr3_nt: TGTGCCAGCGGGGTCGACAAGAACACTGAAGCTTTCTTT